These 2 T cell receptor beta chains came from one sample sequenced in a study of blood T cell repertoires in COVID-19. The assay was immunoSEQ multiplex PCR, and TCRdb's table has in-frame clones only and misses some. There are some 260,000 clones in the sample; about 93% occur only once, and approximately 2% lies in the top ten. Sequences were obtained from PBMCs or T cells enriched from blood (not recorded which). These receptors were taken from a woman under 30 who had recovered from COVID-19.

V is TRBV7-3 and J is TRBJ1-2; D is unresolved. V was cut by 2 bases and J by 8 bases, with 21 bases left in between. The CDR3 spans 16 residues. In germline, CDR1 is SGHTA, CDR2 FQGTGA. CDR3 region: CASSLQPSVSLSGYTF. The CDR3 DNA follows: TGTGCCAGCAGCTTACAGCCTAGCGTCTCCCTATCGGGCTACACCTTC.

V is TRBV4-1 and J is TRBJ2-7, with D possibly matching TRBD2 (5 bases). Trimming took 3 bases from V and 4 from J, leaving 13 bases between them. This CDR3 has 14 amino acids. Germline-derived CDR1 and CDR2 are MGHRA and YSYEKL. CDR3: CASSHLGSGYEQYF. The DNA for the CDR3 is TGCGCCAGCAGCCATCTGGGGAGTGGTTACGAGCAGTACTTC.